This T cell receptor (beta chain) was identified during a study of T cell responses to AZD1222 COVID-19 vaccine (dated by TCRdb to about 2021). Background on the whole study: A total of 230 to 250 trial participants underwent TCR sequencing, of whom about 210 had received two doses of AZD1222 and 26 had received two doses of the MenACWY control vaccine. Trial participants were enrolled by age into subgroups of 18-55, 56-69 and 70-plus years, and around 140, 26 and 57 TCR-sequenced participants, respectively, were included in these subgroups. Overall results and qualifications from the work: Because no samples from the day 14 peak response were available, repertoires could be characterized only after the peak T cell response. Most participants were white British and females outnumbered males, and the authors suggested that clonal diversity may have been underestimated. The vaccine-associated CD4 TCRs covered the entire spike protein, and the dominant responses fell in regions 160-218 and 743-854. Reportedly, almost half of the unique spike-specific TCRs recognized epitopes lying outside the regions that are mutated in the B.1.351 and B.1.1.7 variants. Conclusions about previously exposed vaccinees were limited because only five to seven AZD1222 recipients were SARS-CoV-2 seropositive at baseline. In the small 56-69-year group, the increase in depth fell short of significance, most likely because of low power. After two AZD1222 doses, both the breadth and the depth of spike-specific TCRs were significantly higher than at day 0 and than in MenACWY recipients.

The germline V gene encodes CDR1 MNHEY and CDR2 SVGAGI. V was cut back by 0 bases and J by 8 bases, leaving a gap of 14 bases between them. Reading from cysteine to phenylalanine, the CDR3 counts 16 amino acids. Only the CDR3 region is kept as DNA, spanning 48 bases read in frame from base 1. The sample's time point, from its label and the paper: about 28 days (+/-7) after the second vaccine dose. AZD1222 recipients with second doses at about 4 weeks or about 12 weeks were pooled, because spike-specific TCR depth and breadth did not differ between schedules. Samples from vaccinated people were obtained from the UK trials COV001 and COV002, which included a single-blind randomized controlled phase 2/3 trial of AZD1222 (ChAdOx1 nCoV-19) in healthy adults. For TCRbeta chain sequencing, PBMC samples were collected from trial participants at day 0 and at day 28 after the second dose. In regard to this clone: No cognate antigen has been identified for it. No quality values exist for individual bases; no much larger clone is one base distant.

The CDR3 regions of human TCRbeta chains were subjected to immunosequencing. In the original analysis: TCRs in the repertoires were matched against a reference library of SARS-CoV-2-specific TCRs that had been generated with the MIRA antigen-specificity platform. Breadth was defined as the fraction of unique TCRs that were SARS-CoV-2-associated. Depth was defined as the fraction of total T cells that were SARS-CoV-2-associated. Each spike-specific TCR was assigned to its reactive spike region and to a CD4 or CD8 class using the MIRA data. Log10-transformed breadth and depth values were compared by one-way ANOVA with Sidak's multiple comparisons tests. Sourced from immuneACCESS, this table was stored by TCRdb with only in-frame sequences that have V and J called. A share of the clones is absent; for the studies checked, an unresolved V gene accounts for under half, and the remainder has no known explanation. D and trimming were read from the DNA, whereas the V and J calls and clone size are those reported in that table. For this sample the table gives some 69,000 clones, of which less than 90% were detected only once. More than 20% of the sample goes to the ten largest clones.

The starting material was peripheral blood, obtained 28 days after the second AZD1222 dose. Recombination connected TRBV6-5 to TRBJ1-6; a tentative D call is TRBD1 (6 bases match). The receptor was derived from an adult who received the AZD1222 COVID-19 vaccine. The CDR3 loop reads CASSYSLQGSDSPLHF. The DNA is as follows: TGTGCCAGCAGTTACTCCCTTCAGGGGAGCGATTCACCCCTCCACTTT.